Described below is a single TCR beta chain sequence and its context. Germline values: CDR1 GTSNPN, CDR2 SVGIG (reference sequence). This CDR3 comprises 12 residues. Trimming took off 3 bases at V and 3 bases at J, with 7 bases between the two ends. The repertoire was sequenced with immunoSEQ multiplex PCR; TCRdb's copy has only in-frame clones and lacks some. The sample lists 130,000 to 150,000 clones, roughly 80% seen once, with approximately 3.6% in the top ten. The data were taken from a study of blood T cell repertoires in COVID-19. Looking at the study overall: Donors in the United States, Italy and Spain gave samples during acute or convalescent COVID-19.

V and J are TRBV30 and TRBJ2-3, with TRBD2 as a possible D gene (6 bases). Material: peripheral blood. The sequence derives from a man between 65 and 80 years old who had recovered from COVID-19. The CDR3 region is CAWREGTDTQYF. In DNA form, the CDR3 reads TGTGCCTGGAGGGAGGGTACAGATACGCAGTATTTT. The whole variable domain, filled in from reference TRBV30 and TRBJ2-3, reads SQTIHQWPATLVQPVGSPLSLECTVEGTSNPNLYWYRQAAGRGLQLLFYSVGIGQISSEVPQNLSASRPQDRQFILSSKKLLLSDSGFYLCAWREGTDTQYFGPGTRLTVL.